The 32 T cell receptor beta chains given below trace back to one sample, sequenced in a study of cytomegalovirus exposure and HLA in healthy donors. The primer mix had 60 Vbeta and 13 Jbeta primers. The data were produced by immunoSEQ multiplex PCR, yet TCRdb's version contains in-frame clones alone and is incomplete. The sample records 170,000 or so clones, approximately 81% being singletons. The specimen sequenced was PBMCs. All receptors come from a boy aged 2-15 years in good health and CMV-seronegative.

The chain joins TRBV7-9 to TRBJ2-1; tentatively, D is TRBD1 (6 bases). This CDR3 has 12 residues. Trimming took off 5 bases at V and 5 bases at J, with 7 bases between the two ends. CDR1 SEHNR and CDR2 FQNEAQ come from the germline V gene (reference sequence). CDR3 DNA sequence: TGTGCCAGCAGCCACAGGGACAATGAGCAGTTCTTC. The encoded protein is CASSHRDNEQFF.

The chain is built from TRBV7-9 and TRBJ2-1; no definite D call. CDR1 is SEHNR, CDR2 FQNEAQ, per germline (reference sequence). The V and J ends lost 3 bases and 8 bases respectively, with 14 bases between them. The CDR3 has 14 amino acids. CDR3 nucleotides: TGTGCCAGCAGCTTTAGCTATCCTATATATGAGCAGTTCTTC. Amino acid sequence: CASSFSYPIYEQFF.

The chain is built from TRBV29-1 and TRBJ2-7; 9 positions agree with TRBD1. This CDR3 spans 12 amino acids. The germline CDR1 and CDR2 sequences are SQVTM and ANQGSEA. The J segment lost 7 bases and the V segment lost 5 bases, leaving 6 bases of the junction unmatched. In nucleotides, the CDR3 is TGCAGCGTTTTGGGACAGGGTGAAGAGCAGTACTTC. Translated, it gives CSVLGQGEEQYF.

This sequence joins TRBV5-4 and TRBJ1-2; weak D call: TRBD1 (6 bases). The CDR3 totals 14 residues. Germline V CDR1 and CDR2: SGHNT, YYREEE (reference sequence). V lost 4 bases and J 9 bases, leaving 19 bases between the germline ends. CDR3 protein: CASSETVTGGRYTF. In DNA, the CDR3 is TGTGCCAGCAGCGAGACCGTGACAGGTGGACGCTACACCTTC.

The chain combines TRBV2 with TRBJ2-1; 7 bases match TRBD2. Germline V CDR1 and CDR2: SNHLY, FYNNEI. CDR3 length equals 14 residues. With V trimmed by 9 bases and J by 7 bases, 12 bases remained unmatched. In DNA, the CDR3 is TGTGCCAGTACTAGCGACCCGAGGGGTAATGAGCAGTTCTTC. This sequence encodes CASTSDPRGNEQFF.

CDR3 sequence (DNA): TGTGCCAGCAGCGGGCAAGGGGTTAGTATGTTGGATGAGCAGTTCTTC. Translation gives CASSGQGVSMLDEQFF. The chain combines TRBV7-9 with TRBJ2-1; D might be TRBD1 (5 bases). Per germline, CDR1 SEHNR and CDR2 FQNEAQ (reference sequence). V lost 5 bases to trimming and J lost 8 bases, with 22 bases between them. The CDR3 extends over 16 amino acids.

The rearrangement joins TRBV2 to TRBJ2-1, with D hard to call. Germline values: CDR1 SNHLY, CDR2 FYNNEI. The ends were cut back, 4 bases at V and 0 bases at J, with 10 bases in the middle. This CDR3 comprises 15 residues. Written as DNA, the CDR3 is TGTGCCAGCAGTGTATCAAGCATCTCCTACAATGAGCAGTTCTTC. As protein: CASSVSSISYNEQFF. The full variable domain, with the rest looked up from reference TRBV2 and TRBJ2-1, is EPEVTQTPSHQVTQMGQEVILRCVPISNHLYFYWYRQILGQKVEFLVSFYNNEISEKSEIFDDQFSVERPDGSNFTLKIRSTKLEDSAMYFCASSVSSISYNEQFFGPGTRLTVL.

This clone turned up a few times. V usage is TRBV7-9 and J usage is TRBJ1-2; 7 positions match TRBD1. After removal of 5 bases from V and 0 bases from J, the junction contained 15 bases not matched to a gene. Per germline, CDR1 SEHNR and CDR2 FQNEAQ (reference sequence). The CDR3 runs 18 residues. In nucleotides, the CDR3 is TGTGCCAGCAGCCGGTCGCGGGCAGGGGGAGTAGCTAACTATGGCTACACCTTC. Protein product: CASSRSRAGGVANYGYTF.

J is TRBJ2-3 and V is TRBV28, with 7 nucleotides matching TRBD1. Germline V CDR1 and CDR2: MDHEN, SYDVKM. The CDR3 is 14 amino acids. J lost 4 bases, V lost 3 bases, and 4 bases had no gene match. The DNA of the CDR3 is TGTGCCAGCAGTTTTGACAGGGCCCCAGATACGCAGTATTTT. This translates into CASSFDRAPDTQYF.

The chain recombines TRBV6-1 with TRBJ2-5; 7 nucleotides agree with TRBD1. CDR1 and CDR2 (germline): MNHNS, SASEGT. J was trimmed by 2 bases and V by 4 bases; bases with no gene match: 4. The CDR3 spans 14 residues. For the CDR3, the DNA is TGTGCCAGCAGTGTAGGGACAGTTCAAGAGACCCAGTACTTC. Residues: CASSVGTVQETQYF.

This chain uses TRBV7-7 with TRBJ2-2, with D perhaps matching TRBD2 (6 bases). The CDR3 contains 15 residues. Trimming removed 4 bases at V and 8 bases at J, with 17 bases between. The germline CDR1 and CDR2 sequences are SSHAT and FNYEAQ (reference sequence). In DNA form, the CDR3 reads TGTGCCAGCAGCTCTTCCGGGACTTCGGCAGGGGAGCTGTTTTTT. It encodes CASSSSGTSAGELFF.

This sequence joins TRBV10-3 and TRBJ2-7, with 7 bases fitting TRBD2. This CDR3 has 13 amino acids. With 10 bases clipped from V and 1 base from J, the junction kept 7 bases outside the gene matches. Germline V CDR1 and CDR2: ENHRY, SYGVKD. The DNA of the CDR3 is TGTGCCACCCAGGGTAGCGGGTCCTACGAGCAGTACTTC. Translation: CATQGSGSYEQYF.

The chain is built from TRBV4-1 and TRBJ2-2; D is possibly TRBD1 (5 bases). The CDR3 extends over 14 amino acids. V gave up 2 bases and J gave up 8 bases, with 12 bases separating them. Germline-derived CDR1 and CDR2 are MGHRA and YSYEKL. The CDR3 DNA reads as TGCGCCAGCAGCCAACCGACAGACGGAGGGGAGCTGTTTTTT. Its translation is CASSQPTDGGELFF.

This CDR3 is CASSGPKGGYGYTF. The CDR3 DNA follows: TGTGCCAGCAGCGGACCGAAAGGGGGCTATGGCTACACCTTC. The gene calls are TRBV2 and TRBJ1-2; perhaps TRBD1 as D (6 bases). The length of the CDR3 is 14 residues. V was pared by 6 bases and J by 4 bases, with 15 bases between. CDR1 and CDR2 from the germline V gene are SNHLY and FYNNEI.

V is TRBV5-1 and J is TRBJ2-5; 11 nucleotides align to TRBD2. Germline assignment: CDR1 SGHRS and CDR2 YFSETQ. The CDR3 contains 17 residues. V gave up 4 bases and J gave up 2 bases; unmatched junction bases: 10. CDR3 sequence (DNA): TGCGCCAGCAGCCTGGGGTTACTAGCGGGAGAACAAGAGACCCAGTACTTC. Translation: CASSLGLLAGEQETQYF. Full variable domain (remainder filled in from reference TRBV5-1 and TRBJ2-5): KAGVTQTPRYLIKTRGQQVTLSCSPISGHRSVSWYQQTPGQGLQFLFEYFSETQRNKGNFPGRFSGRQFSNSRSEMNVSTLELGDSALYLCASSLGLLAGEQETQYFGPGTRLLVL.

The chain is built from TRBV5-1 and TRBJ1-3; 7 bases are a match to TRBD1. The CDR3 spans 17 residues. With V trimmed by 0 bases and J by 0 bases, 6 bases remained unmatched. CDR1 SGHRS and CDR2 YFSETQ come from the germline V gene. The CDR3 bases are TGCGCCAGCAGCTTGGTCCCACAGGGGAACTCTGGAAACACCATATATTTT. This codes for CASSLVPQGNSGNTIYF.

By its share, this clone is medium-sized (0.01 to 0.1%). A read error may account for a junction end that differs from germline. V is TRBV10-2 and J is TRBJ2-1; D may be TRBD2 (5 bases). Looked up from germline, CDR1 is WSHSY and CDR2 is SAAADI. The CDR3 length is 11 residues. This CDR3 reads CASRESAGQFF. CDR3 DNA sequence: TGCGCCAGCAGAGAGTCGGCGGGGCAGTTCTTC.

The genes are TRBV29-1 and TRBJ2-7, with 7 bases that match TRBD1. The germline V gene has CDR1 SQVTM and CDR2 ANQGSEA. V lost 5 bases, J lost 3 bases, and 4 bases stayed unmatched. CDR3 length: 12 amino acids. DNA of the CDR3: TGCAGCGTTTCGACAGGGTTCTACGAGCAGTACTTC. Amino acid sequence: CSVSTGFYEQYF.

Here the CDR3 DNA reads TGTGCCAGCAGTGAAAGGAGGAGGGGCACCGGGGAGCTGTTTTTT. Its protein product is CASSERRRGTGELFF. V usage is TRBV2 and J usage is TRBJ2-2; weak D call: TRBD2 (6 bases). V lost 2 bases, J lost 4 bases, and 11 bases lay in between. This CDR3 region has 15 residues. Germline assignment: CDR1 SNHLY and CDR2 FYNNEI.

This sequence joins TRBV5-1 and TRBJ2-1; 10 nucleotides align to TRBD2. CDR3 length: 18 amino acids. Germline CDR1 and CDR2: SGHRS and YFSETQ. J lost 7 bases, V lost 4 bases, and 17 bases had no gene match. This CDR3 is CASSPVVRTSGSLNEQFF. Written as DNA, the CDR3 is TGCGCCAGCAGCCCGGTCGTCCGGACTAGCGGATCATTGAATGAGCAGTTCTTC.

CDR3 nucleotide sequence: TGCGCCAGCAGTGATTCAGGGCACGGGGAGCTGTTTTTT. It codes for CASSDSGHGELFF. V and J are TRBV10-1 and TRBJ2-2, with D perhaps matching TRBD1 (5 bases). The CDR3 is 13 residues long. CDR1 and CDR2 (germline): WNHNN, SYGVQD (reference sequence). V shed 3 bases and J shed 7 bases, with 9 bases lying between them.

CDR3 in amino acids: CASSSRSANEQYF. CDR3 bases: TGTGCCAGCAGTTCTAGGTCTGCGAACGAGCAGTACTTC. V and J are TRBV27 and TRBJ2-7; D not resolved. Trimming pared 4 bases from V and 5 bases from J, leaving 12 bases between. CDR3 size: 13 residues. Germline-derived CDR1 and CDR2 are MNHEY and SMNVEV (reference sequence).

The rearrangement joins TRBV6-5 to TRBJ1-2; 9 positions agree with TRBD1. The V gene's germline CDR1 is MNHEY and CDR2 SVGAGI. Unmatched junction bases numbered 7, after V lost 6 bases and J lost 2 bases. The CDR3 has 15 amino acids. CDR3 amino acids: CASRPTGGQNYGYTF. CDR3 DNA sequence: TGTGCCAGCAGACCTACAGGGGGCCAGAACTATGGCTACACCTTC.

The gene calls are TRBV18 and TRBJ2-3; 8 bases fit TRBD2. Germline V CDR1 and CDR2: KGHSH, LQKENI. This CDR3 has 17 amino acids. Losses at the gene ends were 1 base for V and 4 bases for J; bases not matched to a gene: 10. For the CDR3, the DNA is TGTGCCAGCTCACCACTCGTAGAGACTAGCGCAGCAGATACGCAGTATTTT. Translating it yields CASSPLVETSAADTQYF.

This clone occurred a few times. The rearrangement links TRBV6-6 to TRBJ2-5, with D possibly being TRBD2 (6 bases). Looked up from germline, CDR1 is MNHNY and CDR2 is SVGAGI (reference sequence). The V end lost 2 bases, the J end lost 4 bases, and 17 bases lay between the germline ends. The CDR3 is 16 amino acids. CDR3 loop: CASSYPGGRRPETQYF. Here the CDR3 DNA reads TGTGCCAGCAGTTACCCCGGGGGTAGACGACCAGAGACCCAGTACTTC.

V gene TRBV29-1 combines with J gene TRBJ2-1; 11 positions match TRBD2. The CDR3 totals 14 residues. The ends lost 8 bases at V and 3 bases at J; junction bases unmatched: 6. The germline gives CDR1 SQVTM, CDR2 ANQGSEA. For the CDR3, the DNA is TGCAGCATCACTAGCGGGAGTGGCTACAATGAGCAGTTCTTC. It is translated as CSITSGSGYNEQFF.

The rearrangement links TRBV7-3 to TRBJ2-1; D ambiguous. CDR1 is SGHTA, CDR2 FQGTGA, per germline. Trimming took off 1 base at V and 10 bases at J, with 14 bases between the two ends. The CDR3 totals 14 residues. CDR3 sequence: CASSLMSSGSEQFF. The DNA for the CDR3 is TGTGCCAGCAGCTTAATGTCCTCGGGTAGCGAGCAGTTCTTC. Full variable domain (remainder filled in from reference TRBV7-3 and TRBJ2-1): GAGVSQTPSNKVTEKGKYVELRCDPISGHTALYWYRQSLGQGPEFLIYFQGTGAADDSGLPNDRFFAVRPEGSVSTLKIQRTERGDSAVYLCASSLMSSGSEQFFGPGTRLTVL.

The chain links TRBV10-2 to TRBJ2-5; unclear D gene. The end of the DNA fits TRBJ2-7 better, so the J call may be wrong. This CDR3 contains 12 residues. Germline values: CDR1 WSHSY, CDR2 SAAADI. This CDR3 is CASTPGSYEQYF. The CDR3 DNA follows: TGCGCCAGCACCCCCGGGTCCTACGAGCAGTACTTC.

This sequence joins TRBV6-5 and TRBJ2-5; 12 nucleotides agree with TRBD2. The DNA matches TRBJ2-7 better at its end, which makes the J call doubtful. CDR1 and CDR2 (germline): MNHEY, SVGAGI. There are 14 residues in the CDR3. CDR3 nucleotides: TGTGCCAGCACCGGACTAGCGGGAACCTACGAGCAGTACTTC. It yields the protein CASTGLAGTYEQYF.

This clone came up a few times. V gene TRBV28 combines with J gene TRBJ2-7, with TRBD2 matching over 7 bases. The CDR3 extends over 15 amino acids. CDR1 MDHEN and CDR2 SYDVKM come from the germline V gene. The junction had 12 bases not matched to a gene; V was cut back by 5 bases and J by 5 bases. The CDR3 nucleotides are TGTGCCAGCAGTACCCCACGGGGAGGGCCCGACGAGCAGTACTTC. The encoded protein is CASSTPRGGPDEQYF.

This clone was picked up one time. The chain joins TRBV27 to TRBJ2-7, with D possibly TRBD2 on 5 matching bases. Trimming stripped 11 bases from V and 2 bases from J, with 13 bases between. The CDR3 sequence is 12 residues long. Per the germline V gene, CDR1 is MNHEY and CDR2 is SMNVEV (reference sequence). This chain's CDR3 is CAPRAGPYEQYF. The CDR3 DNA sequence: TGTGCCCCGAGGGCAGGCCCCTACGAGCAGTACTTC.

This clone is a singleton in its sample. V and J are TRBV5-4 and TRBJ2-1, with D unresolved. Trimming stripped 7 bases from V and 4 bases from J, with 18 bases between. The CDR3 sequence is 15 residues long. Germline values: CDR1 SGHNT, CDR2 YYREEE (reference sequence). DNA for the CDR3: TGTGCCAGCCGGAGTGGGTCGTCGGTATACAATGAGCAGTTCTTC. Amino acid sequence: CASRSGSSVYNEQFF.